This T cell receptor (beta chain) appears in the sequencing data of a study of blood T cell repertoires in COVID-19. Study background: Sites across the United States, Italy and Spain contributed samples from acute and convalescent COVID-19. PBMCs, B-cell-depleted T cells, or T cells provided the cDNA or gDNA that made up the material.

The authors' processing: From reference gene primer amplification, estimates of nucleated cell counts were derived. Repertoires were generated with immunoSEQ multiplex PCR, while TCRdb's copy carries only in-frame clones and drops some. V, J and clone size were drawn from that table, and D and trimming were deduced from the DNA. The sample has 70,000 or so clones; roughly 85% are singletons. Germline CDR1 reads SGHNT; CDR2 reads YENEEA. The CDR3 has 20 amino acids. With V trimmed by 5 bases and J by 6 bases, 19 bases remained unmatched. The TCR originated in an elderly woman with active or convalescent COVID-19. This sequence joins TRBV11-3 and TRBJ1-6; TRBD1 agrees at 10 bases. The sequenced sample consisted of peripheral blood. The CDR3 DNA follows: TGTGCCAGCAGCCTCCCTCCCACCGGGACAGGGGCCCGGTTTAATTCACCCCTCCACTTT. Its protein product is CASSLPPTGTGARFNSPLHF.